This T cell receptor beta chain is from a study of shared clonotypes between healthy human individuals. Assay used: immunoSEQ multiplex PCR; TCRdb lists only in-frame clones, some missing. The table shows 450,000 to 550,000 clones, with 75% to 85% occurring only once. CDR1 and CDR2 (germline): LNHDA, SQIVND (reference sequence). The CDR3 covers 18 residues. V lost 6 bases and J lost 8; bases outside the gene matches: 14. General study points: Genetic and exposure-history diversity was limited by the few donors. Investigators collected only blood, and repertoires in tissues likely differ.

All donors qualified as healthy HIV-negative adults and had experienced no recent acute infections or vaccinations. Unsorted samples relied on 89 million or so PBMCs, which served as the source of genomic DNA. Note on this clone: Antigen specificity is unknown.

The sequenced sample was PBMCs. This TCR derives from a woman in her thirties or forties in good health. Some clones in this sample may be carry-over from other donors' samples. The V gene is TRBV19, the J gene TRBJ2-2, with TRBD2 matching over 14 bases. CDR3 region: CASRPPGTSGRRTGELFF. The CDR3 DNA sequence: TGTGCCAGTAGGCCCCCCGGGACTAGCGGGAGAAGGACTGGGGAGCTGTTTTTT.